The following is a T cell receptor beta chain sequence with its context. Antigen unknown. Germline V gene lookup returns CDR1 MNHEY and CDR2 SMNVEV (reference sequence). The germline V and J ends were trimmed by 8 bases and 8 bases, with 15 bases remaining between them. The CDR3 runs to 13 residues. Generated by immunoSEQ multiplex PCR, the TCRdb table keeps only in-frame clones and is missing some. The repertoire consists of around 60,000 clones, with roughly 80% occurring once and the leading ten covering 1.9%. This sample is part of a study of OX40 agonist ivuxolimab in advanced cancers. Study background: Dose-escalation patients had hepatocellular carcinoma, melanoma, renal cell or head and neck cancer. Study outcomes and limitations: Averaged across samples, CD8+ T cells carried more expanded clones than CD4+ did. Both CD4+ and CD8+ T cell populations in blood had undergone clonal expansion by week 6 at 0.1 to 3.0 mg/kg.

Sequenced material: CD4+ or CD8+ T cells sorted from blood, taken in a trial of the OX40 agonist ivuxolimab. The J gene is TRBJ1-4, the V gene TRBV27; no reliable D call. The clonotype was recovered from an adult with an advanced solid tumor such as melanoma, head and neck, liver or kidney cancer. CDR3 residues: CASGLLATEKLFF. CDR3 sequence (DNA): TGTGCCAGCGGCCTGCTGGCGACGGAAAAACTGTTTTTT.